The 18 T cell receptor beta chains presented below share a single source sample, sequenced in a study of blood T cell repertoires in COVID-19. The protocol was immunoSEQ multiplex PCR, while the TCRdb copy is restricted to in-frame clones and leaves out a portion. The sample has around 270,000 clones, roughly 80% seen once. The sequenced material came from peripheral blood. The receptors were gathered from an older person with COVID-19, enrolled during active disease.

The chain carries TRBV4-2 and TRBJ1-6, with 8 bases that match TRBD1. Germline CDR1 LGHNA, CDR2 YNFKEQ. The CDR3 is 14 residues long. J was trimmed by 8 bases and V by 7 bases; bases with no gene match: 7. DNA of the CDR3: TGTGCCAGCACCCGGACAGGGTTAGATTCACCCCTCCACTTT. The encoded protein is CASTRTGLDSPLHF.

The gene calls are TRBV10-3 and TRBJ2-5; 9 bases align to TRBD2. J gave up 1 base and V 4 bases, and 7 bases lay outside the gene matches. Germline assignment: CDR1 ENHRY and CDR2 SYGVKD. The CDR3 covers 16 residues. The CDR3 DNA reads TGTGCCATCAGTGTCGGGATTAGCGGGGGCCAAGAGACCCAGTACTTC. Its protein is CAISVGISGGQETQYF.

This chain joins TRBV19 and TRBJ1-5; 8 nucleotides agree with TRBD1. Losses at the gene ends were 4 bases for V and 11 bases for J; bases not matched to a gene: 7. The CDR3 consists of 13 residues. The germline gives CDR1 LNHDA, CDR2 SQIVND (reference sequence). The CDR3 sequence is CASSNYRGGSQHF. The CDR3 coding sequence is TGTGCCAGTAGTAACTACAGGGGGGGGTCCCAGCATTTT.

The J gene is TRBJ2-7, the V gene TRBV7-3; tentatively, D is TRBD1 (5 bases). The CDR3 sequence is 13 residues long. Germline loops: CDR1 SGHTA, CDR2 FQGTGA. The V end lost 4 bases, the J end lost 6 bases, and 13 bases lay between the germline ends. CDR3 sequence (DNA): TGTGCCAGCAGCTCCAAAGGGGTGAGCGAGCAGTACTTC. It yields the protein CASSSKGVSEQYF.

The chain uses TRBV19 and TRBJ2-5, with 9 bases aligning to TRBD2. Unmatched junction bases numbered 23, after V lost 5 bases and J lost 4 bases. CDR3 length equals 20 residues. Germline CDR1 is LNHDA and CDR2 is SQIVND (reference sequence). The CDR3 DNA is TGTGCCAGTAGTCCCCGGCGCGGGGGAGGGGTAGCGGGAGTGGGAGAGACCCAGTACTTC. This codes for CASSPRRGGGVAGVGETQYF.

V gene TRBV27 combines with J gene TRBJ2-5, with D possibly TRBD2 on 6 matching bases. CDR3 length: 14 amino acids. Germline V gene data show CDR1 as MNHEY and CDR2 as SMNVEV (reference sequence). Trimming cost V 4 bases and J 2 bases, with 11 bases left between them. This chain's CDR3 is CASSYGGGQETQYF. As DNA, the CDR3 is TGTGCCAGCAGTTACGGGGGAGGACAAGAGACCCAGTACTTC.

The V gene is TRBV5-1, the J gene TRBJ2-3; 8 positions agree with TRBD2. V lost 0 bases, J lost 5 bases, and 5 bases stayed unmatched. The CDR3 length is 15 residues. Germline V gene lookup returns CDR1 SGHRS and CDR2 YFSETQ. The CDR3, as DNA: TGCGCCAGCAGCTTGGCGGGGGGGCGGGGAGATACGCAGTATTTT. It codes for CASSLAGGRGDTQYF.

V is TRBV7-9 and J is TRBJ1-5; tentative D call: TRBD1 (6 bases). V was pared by 1 base and J by 6 bases, with 10 bases between. The germline gives CDR1 SEHNR, CDR2 FQNEAQ (reference sequence). The CDR3 spans 14 residues. The CDR3 reads CASSLDTGTQPQHF. CDR3 DNA sequence: TGTGCCAGCAGCTTAGACACAGGGACTCAGCCCCAGCATTTT.

The rearrangement uses TRBV6-6 and TRBJ1-1, with 11 bases fitting TRBD1. Germline assignment: CDR1 MNHNY and CDR2 SVGAGI (reference sequence). The ends lost 5 bases at V and 8 bases at J; junction bases unmatched: 16. This CDR3 spans 17 amino acids. CDR3 in DNA: TGTGCCAGCAGTCCTGCCCCTACCGGGACAGGGGGACGGGAAGCTTTCTTT. Its translation is CASSPAPTGTGGREAFF.

With regard to this clone: The same CDR3 can be traced to other DNA sequences in this sample. This chain joins TRBV10-3 and TRBJ1-2; a weak D match, TRBD1 (5 bases). The CDR3 has 12 amino acids. Trimming took 4 bases from V and 4 from J, leaving 7 bases between them. Germline assignment: CDR1 ENHRY and CDR2 SYGVKD. The CDR3 DNA is TGTGCCATCAGTGGCGACAGCTATGGCTACACCTTC. The encoded protein is CAISGDSYGYTF.

This chain links TRBV18 with TRBJ2-5, with D perhaps matching TRBD1 (5 bases). V gave up 1 base and J gave up 5 bases, with 17 bases separating them. This CDR3 has 16 amino acids. Germline V lookup: CDR1 KGHSH, CDR2 LQKENI. The CDR3, as DNA: TGTGCCAGCTCACCACAGGCAGGGCGTTCCACTGAGACCCAGTACTTC. Translation: CASSPQAGRSTETQYF. Full variable domain (missing parts from reference TRBV18 and TRBJ2-5): NAGVMQNPRHLVRRRGQEARLRCSPMKGHSHVYWYRQLPEEGLKFMVYLQKENIIDESGMPKERFSAEFPKEGPSILRIQQVVRGDSAAYFCASSPQAGRSTETQYFGPGTRLLVL.

The chain links TRBV18 to TRBJ1-5, with TRBD1 as a possible D gene (6 bases). Trimming took off 4 bases at V and 6 bases at J, with 13 bases between the two ends. This CDR3 comprises 14 residues. Germline-derived CDR1 and CDR2 are KGHSH and LQKENI. CDR3 sequence: CASSLQGWSQPQHF. The CDR3 coding sequence is TGTGCCAGCTCACTACAGGGATGGAGTCAGCCCCAGCATTTT.

The sample holds a few counts of this clone. The genes are TRBV9 and TRBJ2-3; TRBD2 agrees at 14 bases. Trimming at V came to 4 bases and at J to 7 bases, leaving 8 bases not matched to a gene. Germline V gene sequence: CDR1 SGDLS, CDR2 YYNGEE. There are 16 residues in the CDR3. Written as DNA, the CDR3 is TGTGCCAGCAGCATCGGGACTAGCGGGAGTTTAAATACGCAGTATTTT. It yields the protein CASSIGTSGSLNTQYF.

Worth noting for this clone: Other DNA sequences in this sample translate to the same CDR3. This chain links TRBV9 with TRBJ2-1; TRBD2 agrees at 10 bases. This CDR3 region has 16 residues. V was pared by 0 bases and J by 5 bases, with 5 bases of the junction left unmatched. Germline lookup yields CDR1 SGDLS and CDR2 YYNGEE. CDR3 in DNA: TGTGCCAGCAGCGTAGGCCCAGCGGGGGGGGACAATGAGCAGTTCTTC. This translates into CASSVGPAGGDNEQFF.

The J gene is TRBJ1-1, the V gene TRBV14; 8 bases fit TRBD1. CDR3 size: 12 residues. V shed 3 bases, J shed 6 bases, and the junction held 0 bases outside the gene matches. Germline values: CDR1 SGHDN, CDR2 FVKESK. Here the CDR3 DNA reads TGTGCCAGCAGCCAGACAGGGGCTGAAGCTTTCTTT. It specifies CASSQTGAEAFF. Using reference TRBV14 and TRBJ1-1 for the parts outside the CDR3, the full variable domain is EAGVTQFPSHSVIEKGQTVTLRCDPISGHDNLYWYRRVMGKEIKFLLHFVKESKQDESGMPNNRFLAERTGGTYSTLKVQPAELEDSGVYFCASSQTGAEAFFGQGTRLTVV.

The V and J genes are TRBV25-1 and TRBJ1-6; a weak D match, TRBD1 (5 bases). The germline V gene has CDR1 MGHDK and CDR2 SYGVNS. Trimming cost V 2 bases and J 3 bases, with 17 bases left between them. The length of the CDR3 is 18 residues. The CDR3 here is CASSEPPPRQGYNSPLHF. Here the CDR3 DNA reads TGTGCCAGCAGTGAACCGCCCCCTCGTCAGGGCTATAATTCACCCCTCCACTTT.

V and J are TRBV2 and TRBJ1-5; D not certain. This CDR3 is built from 13 residues. Per the germline V gene, CDR1 is SNHLY and CDR2 is FYNNEI. Trimming cost V 5 bases and J 3 bases, with 8 bases left between them. This CDR3 reads CASSIGINQPQHF. The CDR3 region has the DNA TGTGCCAGCAGTATCGGGATCAATCAGCCCCAGCATTTT.

This clone was observed once. The J gene is TRBJ2-6, the V gene TRBV18; the match to TRBD1 covers 8 bases. The V gene's germline CDR1 is KGHSH and CDR2 LQKENI. The trim removed 8 bases at V and 0 bases at J, leaving 12 bases unmatched. The CDR3 sequence is 18 residues long. CDR3 DNA sequence: TGTGCCAGCGCCCGTACCTTCCAGGGGGCCTCTGGGGCCAACGTCCTGACTTTC. Translation: CASARTFQGASGANVLTF.